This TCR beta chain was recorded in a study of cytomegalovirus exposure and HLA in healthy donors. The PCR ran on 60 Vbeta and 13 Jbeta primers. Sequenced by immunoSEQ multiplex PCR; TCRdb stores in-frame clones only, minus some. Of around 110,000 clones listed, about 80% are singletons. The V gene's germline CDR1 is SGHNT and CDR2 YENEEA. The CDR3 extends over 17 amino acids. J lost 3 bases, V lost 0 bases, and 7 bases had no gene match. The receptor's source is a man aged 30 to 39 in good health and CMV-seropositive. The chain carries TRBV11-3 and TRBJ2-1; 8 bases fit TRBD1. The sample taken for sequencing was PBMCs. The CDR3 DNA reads TGTGCCAGCAGCTTAGAGCGACAGGGGTTTTTCTACAATGAGCAGTTCTTC. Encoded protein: CASSLERQGFFYNEQFF. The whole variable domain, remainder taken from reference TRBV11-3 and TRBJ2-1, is EAGVVQSPRYKIIEKKQPVAFWCNPISGHNTLYWYLQNLGQGPELLIRYENEEAVDDSQLPKDRFSAERLKGVDSTLKIQPAELGDSAVYLCASSLERQGFFYNEQFFGPGTRLTVL.